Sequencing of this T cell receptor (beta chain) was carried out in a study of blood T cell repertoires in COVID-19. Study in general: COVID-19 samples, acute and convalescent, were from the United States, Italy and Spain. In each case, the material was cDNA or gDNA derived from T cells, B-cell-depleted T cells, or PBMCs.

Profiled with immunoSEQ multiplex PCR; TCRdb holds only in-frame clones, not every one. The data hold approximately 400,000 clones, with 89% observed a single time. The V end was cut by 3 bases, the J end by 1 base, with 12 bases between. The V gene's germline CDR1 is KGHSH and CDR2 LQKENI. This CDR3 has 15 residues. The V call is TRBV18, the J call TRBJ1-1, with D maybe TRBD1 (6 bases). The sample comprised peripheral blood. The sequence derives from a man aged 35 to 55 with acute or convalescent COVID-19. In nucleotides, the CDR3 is TGTGCCAGCTCACCGCTGGGACATAGGAACACTGAAGCTTTCTTT. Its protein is CASSPLGHRNTEAFF.